The present T cell receptor beta chain was sequenced within a study of control samples from healthy donors and cancer patients. The CDR3 is 13 amino acids. V was cut by 5 bases and J by 3 bases, with 8 bases left in between. CDR1 KGHDR and CDR2 SFDVKD come from the germline V gene. This clone was found once. Sequenced by immunoSEQ multiplex PCR; TCRdb stores in-frame clones only, minus some. This sample has 95,000 to 150,000 clones, with 88% found just once. Sequencing was done on a sample of blood. This receptor was taken from a man aged 35-49 years in good health. The chain has TRBV24-1 and TRBJ2-3; D not certain. This CDR3 is CATSGTGTDTQYF. The CDR3, as DNA: TGTGCCACCAGTGGGACGGGTACAGATACGCAGTATTTT.